This T cell receptor (beta chain) was obtained from a study of cytomegalovirus exposure and HLA in healthy donors. Overall study results and limits: First-cohort TCR clusters tended to co-occur in the roughly 130 validation repertoires, a later analysis found.

The germline V gene has CDR1 SGDLS and CDR2 YYNGEE. V shed 2 bases, J shed 5 bases, and the junction held 5 bases outside the gene matches. The CDR3 covers 14 residues. Here immunoSEQ multiplex PCR was the method, and the copy in TCRdb shows in-frame clones only, minus some. The data hold about 130,000 clones, with 89% observed a single time. A note on this clone: Its antigen remains unidentified.

The sequenced sample was PBMCs. The rearrangement uses TRBV9 and TRBJ1-1; 8 positions agree with TRBD1. The receptor's source is a woman aged 18-35 years in good health and CMV-seronegative. The CDR3 DNA reads as TGTGCCAGCAGCGTGACAGGGGAGGGGACTGAAGCTTTCTTT. It specifies CASSVTGEGTEAFF.